This T cell receptor (beta chain) was documented in a study of blood T cell repertoires in COVID-19. Sequenced by immunoSEQ multiplex PCR; TCRdb stores in-frame clones only, minus some. The sample has fewer than 500,000 clones, around 89% seen once. The germline V and J ends were trimmed by 3 bases and 7 bases, with 15 bases remaining between them. The CDR3 has 14 residues. Germline CDR1 and CDR2: MNHEY and SMNVEV (reference sequence). Sequenced: PBMCs or T cells enriched from blood (not recorded which). The sequence came from a man under 40 who had recovered from COVID-19. The V gene is TRBV27, the J gene TRBJ1-2; possible D gene TRBD1, 5 bases. CDR3 sequence: CASSLNRMFGGYTF. As DNA, the CDR3 is TGTGCCAGCAGTTTGAACAGGATGTTTGGTGGCTACACCTTC.